This T cell receptor (beta chain) was captured by sequencing in a study of beta chain features in type 1 diabetes. Study-wide results and limits: High-TCR-expressing cells could be over-represented by cDNA sequencing. Moderately but significantly shorter TCRB CDR3s were found in Type 1 diabetes patients in all four CD4+ subsets. Resolution of whether HLA type affects TCRB rearrangement was not achieved here.

Germline CDR1 is GTSNPN and CDR2 is SVGIG (reference sequence). The CDR3 covers 14 residues. Trimming removed 5 bases from V and 4 bases from J, with 17 bases in between. Sorted cells reached over 95% purity in every population. With respect to this clone: The antigen is not known.

The sequenced template was cDNA made from the entire isolated RNA. TCRdb keeps only in-frame clones here, not all; method: immunoSEQ multiplex PCR. Of about 240,000 clones in the sample, approximately 13% were seen once. Sample: naive CD4+ T cells from blood. The rearrangement joins TRBV30 to TRBJ2-5; D possibly corresponds to TRBD2 (6 bases). The sequence derives from a man aged 25 to 40 with type 1 diabetes. The CDR3 loop reads CAWSIPGGPETQYF. The CDR3 region has the DNA TGTGCCTGGTCCATACCCGGGGGTCCAGAGACCCAGTACTTC. The variable domain in full, completed from reference TRBV30 and TRBJ2-5, reads SQTIHQWPATLVQPVGSPLSLECTVEGTSNPNLYWYRQAAGRGLQLLFYSVGIGQISSEVPQNLSASRPQDRQFILSSKKLLLSDSGFYLCAWSIPGGPETQYFGPGTRLLVL.